This TCR beta chain was sequenced in a study of blood T cell repertoires in COVID-19. Study summary: Whether acute or convalescent, the COVID-19 samples came from the United States, Italy and Spain.

V trimming: 4 bases; J trimming: 6 bases; junction bases outside the gene matches: 4. This CDR3 spans 13 amino acids. Germline loops: CDR1 KGHSH, CDR2 LQKENI. The assay was immunoSEQ multiplex PCR, and TCRdb's table has in-frame clones only and misses some. The table has 300,000 to 450,000 clones, about 88% seen once; the top ten hold 1%. Recruitment covered under 25 US areas and drew participants whose ages spanned roughly 18 to 100 years. This receptor was identified in a woman between 25 and 40 years old who had recovered from COVID-19. The sequencing input was PBMCs or T cells enriched from blood (not recorded which). This chain joins TRBV18 and TRBJ2-7; the match to TRBD2 covers 9 bases. In DNA form, the CDR3 reads TGTGCCAGCTCACTGCGGGGGGGCCTCGAGCAGTACTTC. Translation gives CASSLRGGLEQYF.